The 25 T cell receptor beta chains listed next were all sequenced from one sample in a study of T cells after yellow fever vaccination. TCRdb re-derived calls from the 5' RACE reads in MiXCR, one entry per CDR3 protein. The sample records a few hundred thousand distinct CDR3 sequences, 8% to 9.5% being singletons. The sequenced sample was PBMCs, obtained about 41 days after the first yellow fever vaccination. The origin of the receptors is a man younger than 35 who received the YFV17D yellow fever vaccine.

This clonotype was observed many times. The chain is built from TRBV5-1 and TRBJ2-5, with D uncertain. Germline V gives CDR1 SGHRS, CDR2 YFSETQ. V was cut by 4 bases and J by 5 bases, with 6 bases left in between. This CDR3 is built from 11 residues. As DNA, the CDR3 is TGCGCCAGCAGCGCGTCCGAGACCCAGTACTTC. Amino acids: CASSASETQYF.

J is TRBJ2-3 and V is TRBV5-1; 8 positions match TRBD1. Per the germline V gene, CDR1 is SGHRS and CDR2 is YFSETQ. The CDR3 covers 14 residues. The V segment lost 3 bases and the J segment 4 bases; nucleotides outside the gene matches: 4. The CDR3 DNA reads as TGCGCCAGCAGCTGGGCGACAGGGGCAGATACGCAGTATTTT. Its translation is CASSWATGADTQYF.

The chain carries TRBV5-1 and TRBJ2-7, with TRBD2 as a possible D gene (5 bases). Germline CDR1 is SGHRS and CDR2 is YFSETQ. V dropped 3 bases and J dropped 7 bases, with 20 bases sitting between them. This CDR3 comprises 15 residues. The chain's CDR3 is CASSSRYSPSGEQYF. The CDR3 nucleotides are TGCGCCAGCAGCTCCCGATATTCACCCTCGGGGGAGCAGTACTTC.

This clonotype appeared a few times. The chain links TRBV20-1 to TRBJ1-2; D is perhaps TRBD1 (6 bases). Trimming left V 6 bases short and J 2 bases short, with 13 bases between. Per germline, CDR1 DFQATT and CDR2 SNEGSKA (reference sequence). The CDR3 runs to 13 residues. CDR3 DNA: TGCAGTGCCGAGGGGGGAAGGAACTATGGCTACACCTTC. Its protein product is CSAEGGRNYGYTF.

The chain uses TRBV6-2 or TRBV6-3 and TRBJ1-1; 9 positions match TRBD1. This CDR3 has 14 residues. The V segment lost 5 bases and the J segment 3 bases; nucleotides outside the gene matches: 4. Germline V gene sequence: CDR1 MNHEY, CDR2 SVGEGT. The CDR3, as DNA: TGTGCCAGCAGTCCGGGGACAGGGTACACTGAAGCTTTCTTT. Translation: CASSPGTGYTEAFF.

This clonotype was counted a few times. V usage is TRBV5-5 and J usage is TRBJ2-5, with TRBD2 as a possible D gene (6 bases). V was clipped by 0 bases and J by 2 bases, with 11 bases between them. The germline V gene encodes CDR1 SGHKS and CDR2 YYEKEE (reference sequence). This CDR3 has 15 residues. The CDR3 DNA sequence: TGTGCCAGCAGCTTGGGGCTAGCGATACAAGAGACCCAGTACTTC. The encoded protein is CASSLGLAIQETQYF. The whole variable domain, remainder taken from reference TRBV5-5 and TRBJ2-5, is DAGVTQSPTHLIKTRGQQVTLRCSPISGHKSVSWYQQVLGQGPQFIFQYYEKEERGRGNFPDRFSARQFPNYSSELNVNALLLGDSALYLCASSLGLAIQETQYFGPGTRLLVL.

V usage is TRBV4-1 and J usage is TRBJ1-2; D is ambiguous. CDR3 length equals 13 residues. Germline CDR1 is MGHRA and CDR2 is YSYEKL. V gave up 10 bases and J gave up 7 bases, with 19 bases separating them. In DNA, the CDR3 is TGCGCCACCACACTCGAGCCGGGGAGTGGCTACACCTTC. Amino acids: CATTLEPGSGYTF.

This clonotype was seen ten or more times. This chain links TRBV5-1 with TRBJ2-5, with unresolved D. CDR1 is SGHRS and CDR2 is YFSETQ in the germline V gene. The CDR3 has 14 residues. V was cut by 4 bases and J by 2 bases, with 12 bases left in between. Written as DNA, the CDR3 is TGCGCCAGCAGCGCCGCCGGCACTCAAGAGACCCAGTACTTC. Its translation: CASSAAGTQETQYF.

The CDR3 bases are TGTGCCAGCCATACGGAGGGCCGGTCACCCCTCCACTTT. Encoded protein: CASHTEGRSPLHF. The rearrangement joins TRBV28 to TRBJ1-6; D not resolved. CDR1 is MDHEN, CDR2 SYDVKM, per germline. The CDR3 runs to 13 residues. V was clipped by 8 bases and J by 10 bases, with 15 bases between them.

The rearrangement uses TRBV5-1 and TRBJ2-7; D uncertain. This CDR3 region has 11 residues. Germline V gene data show CDR1 as SGHRS and CDR2 as YFSETQ. Between the trimmed V and J ends, which lost 0 bases and 5 bases, there was a span of 3 bases. Here the CDR3 reads CASSLEDEQYF. The CDR3 region has the DNA TGCGCCAGCAGCTTGGAAGACGAGCAGTACTTC.

The chain has TRBV20-1 and TRBJ2-7; D is perhaps TRBD2 (5 bases). This CDR3 is built from 15 residues. CDR1 and CDR2 from the germline V gene are DFQATT and SNEGSKA (reference sequence). The V end lost 4 bases, the J end lost 0 bases, and 16 bases lay between the germline ends. The CDR3 DNA reads TGCAGTGCTAAGGATGGACTCTCGAGCTCCTACGAGCAGTACGTC. It codes for CSAKDGLSSSYEQYV.

This clonotype was counted ten times or more. The chain is built from TRBV24-1 and TRBJ2-5; 8 nucleotides match TRBD2. This CDR3 region has 16 residues. V was pared by 4 bases and J by 0 bases, with 6 bases of the junction left unmatched. The germline CDR1 and CDR2 sequences are KGHDR and SFDVKD. The CDR3, as DNA: TGTGCCACCAGTGAGGGGTTACTAGCGGACCAAGAGACCCAGTACTTC. Amino acid sequence: CATSEGLLADQETQYF.

This clonotype appeared a few times. V gene TRBV27 combines with J gene TRBJ2-1; D is ambiguous. CDR3 length: 14 amino acids. With 8 bases removed from V and 0 bases from J, the gap between germline ends came to 11 bases. Germline-derived CDR1 and CDR2 are MNHEY and SMNVEV (reference sequence). CDR3: CASGGWSSYNEQFF. CDR3 sequence (DNA): TGTGCCAGCGGCGGTTGGAGCTCCTACAATGAGCAGTTCTTC.

The V call is TRBV7-6, the J call TRBJ2-2; D possibly corresponds to TRBD2 (5 bases). V gave up 3 bases and J gave up 6 bases, with 11 bases separating them. Germline V lookup: CDR1 SGHVS, CDR2 FNYEAQ. This CDR3 is built from 14 residues. Written as DNA, the CDR3 is TGTGCCAGCAGCTTCGGGGTCGTAGCCGGGGAGCTGTTTTTT. It specifies CASSFGVVAGELFF.

This clonotype has only a few counts. V gene TRBV7-8 combines with J gene TRBJ2-7; weak D call: TRBD1 (6 bases). The CDR3 is made up of 14 amino acids. Germline assignment: CDR1 SGHVS and CDR2 FQNEAQ. Trimming left V 10 bases short and J 2 bases short, with 18 bases between. The DNA of the CDR3 is TGTGCCACCAGTCGGGCAGGGGATACCTACGAGCAGTACTTC. Encoded protein: CATSRAGDTYEQYF.

This clonotype was counted only a few times. The chain links TRBV6-5 to TRBJ2-5; D remains ambiguous. V was trimmed by 6 bases and J by 3 bases, leaving 8 bases between them. The CDR3 sequence is 12 residues long. Germline CDR1 is MNHEY and CDR2 is SVGAGI. In nucleotides, the CDR3 is TGTGCCAGCAGCTGGGGAAAAGAGACCCAGTACTTC. It codes for CASSWGKETQYF.

This chain links TRBV20-1 with TRBJ2-2; TRBD1 matches at 8 bases. This CDR3 region has 12 residues. Germline lookup yields CDR1 DFQATT and CDR2 SNEGSKA (reference sequence). The J segment lost 6 bases and the V segment lost 8 bases, leaving 5 bases of the junction unmatched. The CDR3 bases are TGCAGTCACTCACAGGGGGCCGGGGAGCTGTTTTTT. It codes for CSHSQGAGELFF.

This chain links TRBV20-1 with TRBJ1-2; D is ambiguous. Trimming pared 3 bases from V and 8 bases from J, leaving 16 bases between. This CDR3 comprises 13 residues. CDR1 is DFQATT and CDR2 is SNEGSKA in the germline V gene (reference sequence). CDR3 DNA: TGCAGTGCTAGGGACTCCTCAAAGGTGGGCTACACCTTC. Protein sequence: CSARDSSKVGYTF.

This clonotype was observed many times. This chain links TRBV12-3 or TRBV12-4 with TRBJ2-4; D remains ambiguous. Trimming cost V 6 bases and J 1 base, with 10 bases left between them. The CDR3 has 14 amino acids. The CDR3 loop reads CASSPITAKNIQYF. In DNA, the CDR3 is TGTGCCAGCAGCCCGATAACCGCCAAAAACATTCAGTACTTC.

There are a few counts of this clonotype. The CDR3 nucleotides are TGTGCCAGCTCACCAACCCAGCCCCTGAGCAATGAGCAGTTCTTC. This encodes CASSPTQPLSNEQFF. V gene TRBV18 combines with J gene TRBJ2-1; D gene unclear. Germline V gene sequence: CDR1 KGHSH, CDR2 LQKENI. This CDR3 contains 15 residues. The V end lost 2 bases, the J end lost 6 bases, and 14 bases lay between the germline ends.

This clonotype was seen only once. Written as DNA, the CDR3 is TGCGCCAGCAGCTCAGATAGCAATCAGCCCCAGCATTTT. Translating it yields CASSSDSNQPQHF. This chain connects TRBV5-1 to TRBJ1-5; D uncertain. This CDR3 is built from 13 residues. The ends were cut back, 3 bases at V and 0 bases at J, with 4 bases in the middle. In germline, CDR1 is SGHRS, CDR2 YFSETQ.

This clonotype appeared a few times. This chain joins TRBV4-3 and TRBJ1-2, with unresolved D. The CDR3 runs 15 residues. CDR1 and CDR2 (germline): LGHNA, YSLEER. The ends were cut back, 0 bases at V and 3 bases at J, with 11 bases in the middle. The CDR3 sequence is CASSQDSRRYYGYTF. CDR3 sequence (DNA): TGCGCCAGCAGCCAAGACAGTCGCAGGTACTATGGCTACACCTTC.

This clonotype came up a few times. The chain links TRBV20-1 to TRBJ2-7, with 8 nucleotides matching TRBD1. J gave up 4 bases and V 3 bases, and 8 bases lay outside the gene matches. The CDR3 runs to 14 residues. Looked up from germline, CDR1 is DFQATT and CDR2 is SNEGSKA (reference sequence). The DNA for the CDR3 is TGCAGTGCTAGGCCGGGACAGGACCCATACGAGCAGTACTTC. This gives the protein CSARPGQDPYEQYF.

The rearrangement uses TRBV29-1 and TRBJ1-4; possibly TRBD1 for D (5 bases). In germline, CDR1 is SQVTM, CDR2 ANQGSEA. Trimming cost V 7 bases and J 8 bases, with 11 bases left between them. The CDR3 sequence is 11 residues long. The CDR3 here is CSAGRREKLFF. The CDR3 coding sequence is TGCAGCGCGGGACGGAGAGAAAAACTGTTTTTT.

This clonotype was seen only once. The chain joins TRBV20-1 to TRBJ2-7; D perhaps matches TRBD2 (5 bases). Looked up from germline, CDR1 is DFQATT and CDR2 is SNEGSKA (reference sequence). Trimming pared 1 base from V and 5 bases from J, leaving 24 bases between. The CDR3 totals 17 residues. The CDR3 DNA is TGCAGTGCTAGAGCGGGGTCGGGTGGCGCGGACTGGGACGAGCAGTACGTC. Protein sequence: CSARAGSGGADWDEQYV.